This TCR beta chain is drawn from a study of blood T cell repertoires in COVID-19. Study-wide context: The study drew acute and convalescent COVID-19 samples from the United States, Italy and Spain. T cells, B-cell-depleted T cells, or PBMCs provided the cDNA or gDNA that served as material.

Authors' processing steps: Amplification of reference gene primers provided the estimated nucleated cell counts. Some clones are missing from TCRdb's copy, which holds only in-frame ones; the method was immunoSEQ multiplex PCR. Clonal size and the V and J genes are those of that table, whereas D and trimming came from the DNA. The sample has roughly 14,000 clones, roughly 89% seen once; the top ten hold roughly 17%. The germline gives CDR1 MNHNY, CDR2 SVGAGI (reference sequence). This CDR3 has 15 residues. With V trimmed by 6 bases and J by 0 bases, 6 bases remained unmatched. The chain combines TRBV6-6 with TRBJ2-7; 9 nucleotides align to TRBD1. The sample consisted of peripheral blood. This receptor was taken from a human donor with active COVID-19. The donor label of this sample is uncertain. CDR3 sequence: CASSVRTGVSYEQYF. The CDR3 DNA follows: TGTGCCAGCAGCGTTAGGACAGGGGTCTCCTACGAGCAGTACTTC.